This T cell receptor beta chain emerged from a study of OX40 agonist ivuxolimab in advanced cancers. In the study overall: Earlier anti-PD-1, anti-PD-L1 or anti-CTLA-4 therapy was permitted; roughly 42% had received some. Partial responses were achieved by three patients, one with hepatocellular carcinoma and two with cutaneous melanoma. Study results and caveats: Clonal expansion among partial responders at 0.1-3.0 mg/kg ranked near the lowest.

V trimming: 6 bases; J trimming: 5 bases; junction bases outside the gene matches: 0. CDR1 MNHEY and CDR2 SMNVEV come from the germline V gene (reference sequence). CDR3 length equals 13 residues. On this clone: Antigen unknown.

Assay used: immunoSEQ multiplex PCR; TCRdb lists only in-frame clones, some missing. The sample lists about 32,000 clones, 84% occurring once. J is TRBJ2-2 and V is TRBV27; 10 bases are a match to TRBD2. This receptor was identified in an adult with an advanced solid tumor such as melanoma, head and neck, liver or kidney cancer. This sample comprised CD4+ or CD8+ T cells sorted from blood, obtained in a trial of the OX40 agonist ivuxolimab. CDR3 sequence: CASRLAGTGELFF. CDR3 sequence (DNA): TGTGCCAGCAGACTAGCGGGAACCGGGGAGCTGTTTTTT.